Listed below are T cell receptor beta chains from one sample, sequenced in a study of OX40 agonist ivuxolimab in advanced cancers. The assay was immunoSEQ multiplex PCR, and TCRdb's table has in-frame clones only and misses some. Of 20,000 to 25,000 clones in the sample, more than 75% were seen once. This specimen was CD4+ or CD8+ T cells sorted from blood, taken in a trial of the OX40 agonist ivuxolimab. The receptors stem from an adult with an advanced solid tumor such as melanoma, head and neck, liver or kidney cancer. The CDR3 runs from the conserved cysteine through the conserved F or W. D genes are given only for firm matches. Clone size is given for some rows only: seen once, a few or many times, or a class if the clone is expanded.

d_call	j_call	v_call	clone_size	cdr3_nt	cdr3_aa
.	TRBJ2-2	TRBV7-3	.	TGTGCCAGCAGCTCCTCCGGACAGTTCACCTCCGGGGAGCTGTTTTTT	CASSSSGQFTSGELFF
.	TRBJ1-1	TRBV29-1	few	TGCAGCGTTGAAGATAATGGGGCTGAAGCTTTCTTT	CSVEDNGAEAFF
.	TRBJ1-6	TRBV10-2	.	TGCGCCAGCAGTGGGGCAGGGGCCCCCCCCCTCCACTTT	CASSGAGAPPLHF
.	TRBJ1-3	TRBV7-2	.	TGTGCCAGCAGGCCCGGGTCTGGAAACACCATATATTTT	CASRPGSGNTIYF
TRBD2	TRBJ2-3	TRBV14	.	TGTGCCAGCAGCCAAGTTCCCCCGGGCGGGGGGGCAGATACGCAGTATTTT	CASSQVPPGGGADTQYF
.	TRBJ2-1	TRBV6-5	once	TGTGCCAGCAGTCAACCGGGCCCCAATGAGCAGTTCTTC	CASSQPGPNEQFF
.	TRBJ1-2	TRBV2	few	TGTGCCAGCAGTGAGAGGGCAGCTTATGGCTACACCTTC	CASSERAAYGYTF
.	TRBJ2-2	TRBV7-5	.	TGTGCCAGAAGCTACACGGGACTAGCGGGGGCCCGGGCCGGGGAGCTGTTTTTT	CARSYTGLAGARAGELFF
TRBD1	TRBJ1-2	TRBV27	.	TGTGCCAGCAGGCAAGACAGGGTGGGTGGCTACACCTTC	CASRQDRVGGYTF
TRBD1	TRBJ1-3	TRBV9	.	TGTGCCAGCAGCTCCGACCTACAGGGGTGGGGAGGAAACACCATATATTTT	CASSSDLQGWGGNTIYF
.	TRBJ2-4	TRBV6-5	.	TGTGCCAGCGGACTACAGGGTGCCAAAAACATTCAGTACTTC	CASGLQGAKNIQYF
.	TRBJ2-2	TRBV5-1	.	TGCGCCAGCAGCTTGGGACAGTACACCGGGGAGCTGTTTTTT	CASSLGQYTGELFF
.	TRBJ2-7	TRBV5-6	.	TGTGCCAGCAATTTTTTGGTGGAATCCTACGAGCAGTACTTC	CASNFLVESYEQYF
.	TRBJ1-2	TRBV11-2	once	TGTGCCAGCAGCTTAGAACCACAGAACTATGGCTACACCTTC	CASSLEPQNYGYTF
TRBD1	TRBJ1-2	TRBV5-6	.	TGTGCCAGCAGCGTACCGGGACAGGGTGTCTATGGCTACACCTTC	CASSVPGQGVYGYTF
.	TRBJ2-7	TRBV4-3	few	TGCGCCAGCAGCCAAAGGGACTACGAGCAGTACTTC	CASSQRDYEQYF
.	TRBJ1-2	TRBV29-1	.	TGCAGCGTACACGTGGAGGAAAATGGCTACACCTTC	CSVHVEENGYTF
TRBD2	TRBJ2-1	TRBV9	.	TGTGCCAGCAGCGTAGCGGGGGGGCCGGTCGGGGATGAGCAGTTCTTC	CASSVAGGPVGDEQFF
TRBD1	TRBJ1-5	TRBV27	.	TGTGCCAGCAGTTCCGGGACAGGGGGTCAGCCCCAGCATTTT	CASSSGTGGQPQHF
.	TRBJ2-5	TRBV5-5	once	TGTGCCAGCCGCCCGGGGATTCAAGAGACCCAGTACTTC	CASRPGIQETQYF
.	TRBJ1-6	TRBV5-1	once	TGCGCCAGCAGCTTGGAGTGGGGAGGACGGTCACCCCTCCACTTT	CASSLEWGGRSPLHF
.	TRBJ2-1	TRBV7-3	.	TGTGCCAGCAGTCGGGGCGGATCTTACAATGAGCAGTTCTTC	CASSRGGSYNEQFF
.	TRBJ1-6	TRBV14	.	TGTGCCAGCAGCCAAAGGGGTTCCTATAATTCACCCCTCCACTTT	CASSQRGSYNSPLHF
TRBD1	TRBJ1-2	TRBV12-5	.	TGTGCTAGTGGTTTGGCTGGGACAGGGCCCACCTTC	CASGLAGTGPTF
TRBD1	TRBJ1-5	TRBV5-1	.	TGCGCCAGCAGCTTGAGGGTGAGGGGCGACAGGGAGAGCAATCAGCCCCAGCATTTT	CASSLRVRGDRESNQPQHF
TRBD2	TRBJ2-3	TRBV4-2	.	TGTGCCAGCAGCCAGGGAATAGTACTAGCGCTTAGCACAGATACGCAGTATTTT	CASSQGIVLALSTDTQYF
.	TRBJ1-1	TRBV6-6	once	TGTGCCAGCAGGAACAGGTTAGGAGCTTTCTTT	CASRNRLGAFF
.	TRBJ2-3	TRBV9	.	TGTGCCAGCAGCGCCGATACGTGGGATACGCAGTATTTT	CASSADTWDTQYF
.	TRBJ2-3	TRBV5-1	.	TGCGCCAGCAGCTTCCGGGACAGCACAGATACGCAGTATTTT	CASSFRDSTDTQYF
.	TRBJ2-6	TRBV19	.	TGTGCCAGTAGCCCGCCCCCGGGACAGAAATTAGGCAAAGCGGGCTCTGGGGCCAACGTCCTGACTTTC	CASSPPPGQKLGKAGSGANVLTF
TRBD1	TRBJ2-3	TRBV11-1	.	TGTGCCAGCAGCCCCCGCCAGGGGGCGTCGGCAGATACGCAGTATTTT	CASSPRQGASADTQYF
TRBD1	TRBJ2-5	TRBV19	.	TGTGCCAGTAGTATAACGGGACAGGGTGGGGTCCGAAGAGAGACCCAGTACTTC	CASSITGQGGVRRETQYF
.	TRBJ1-2	TRBV2	.	TGTGCCAGCACCTTCCAGGGAGGAAACTATGGCTACACCTTC	CASTFQGGNYGYTF
.	TRBJ1-5	TRBV6-1	few	TGTGCCAGCAGTGTTGATTGGAGCAATCAGCCCCAGCATTTT	CASSVDWSNQPQHF
.	TRBJ1-1	TRBV29-1	.	TGCAGCGTTGATGTAGGGGTTAGTTGGTTGAGTCAAGCTTTCTTT	CSVDVGVSWLSQAFF
.	TRBJ2-5	TRBV30	.	TGTGCCTGGAGTGTATGGCGGGGAAGGGACCAAGAGACCCAGTACTTC	CAWSVWRGRDQETQYF
.	TRBJ2-7	TRBV11-2	few	TGTGCCAGCAGCTTAGGGGCTGGACACATCTCCTACGAGCAGTACTTC	CASSLGAGHISYEQYF
TRBD1	TRBJ1-5	TRBV6-4	.	TGTGCCAGCAGTCAAACAGGGGGCAGACAGCCCCAGCATTTT	CASSQTGGRQPQHF
.	TRBJ2-7	TRBV5-1	.	TGCGCCAGCAGGGACGAACGGGCCCCAGGCTACGAGCAGTACTTC	CASRDERAPGYEQYF
TRBD1	TRBJ1-5	TRBV2	few	TGTGCCAGCAGGGCCGACAGGGGGGGTTATAGCAATCAGCCCCAGCATTTT	CASRADRGGYSNQPQHF
TRBD2	TRBJ2-5	TRBV9	.	TGTGCCAGCAGCGGGGGCGAGCGGGGGCCCTACCGAGAGACCCAGTACTTC	CASSGGERGPYRETQYF
.	TRBJ1-2	TRBV5-5	.	TGTGCCAGCAGCTCCCCGGCGACGGGCGGCTACACCTTC	CASSSPATGGYTF
TRBD1	TRBJ2-5	TRBV5-5	.	TGTGCCAGCAGCTTGGGGCGGTCTATAGGGACAGGGGCGTTTGAGACCCAGTACTTC	CASSLGRSIGTGAFETQYF
.	TRBJ2-2	TRBV29-1	.	TGCAGCGTTGAAGGCAGCGGTTACACCGGGGAGCTGTTTTTT	CSVEGSGYTGELFF
.	TRBJ1-3	TRBV4-3	medium-sized	TGCGCCAGCAGCCAAGGGACGGGTTACTCTGGAAACACCATATATTTT	CASSQGTGYSGNTIYF
TRBD1	TRBJ1-1	TRBV7-9	.	TGTGCCAGCAGCTTAGTGGGACAGGGCGCGAACACTGAAGCTTTCTTT	CASSLVGQGANTEAFF
.	TRBJ1-4	TRBV11-2	once	TGTGCCAGCAGCCCACGGGGGGGGGCCCCCAATGAAAAACTGTTTTTT	CASSPRGGAPNEKLFF
.	TRBJ2-1	TRBV29-1	once	TGCAGCGTTGATAAAGGACGGGCCAACAATGAGCAGTTCTTC	CSVDKGRANNEQFF
TRBD1	TRBJ1-5	TRBV19	.	TGTGCCAGTAGTCGACAGGGGGCGGGCAATCAGCCCCAGCATTTT	CASSRQGAGNQPQHF
TRBD1	TRBJ1-6	TRBV5-4	.	TGTGCCAGCAGCGCTACAGGGGCTGGTTCACCCCTCCACTTT	CASSATGAGSPLHF
TRBD1	TRBJ1-4	TRBV5-1	.	TGCGCCAGCAGCTCAGGGGGCTCTAATGAAAAACTGTTTTTT	CASSSGGSNEKLFF